The 25 T cell receptor beta chains given below trace back to one sample, sequenced in a study of OX40 agonist ivuxolimab in advanced cancers. Here immunoSEQ multiplex PCR was the method, and the copy in TCRdb shows in-frame clones only, minus some. The top ten clones hold roughly 8% of a sample with about 75,000 clones, about 86% of them seen once. The sequencing here drew on CD4+ or CD8+ T cells sorted from blood, taken in a trial of the OX40 agonist ivuxolimab. The origin of the receptors is an adult with an advanced solid tumor such as melanoma, head and neck, liver or kidney cancer.

The J gene is TRBJ2-4, the V gene TRBV7-8; tentatively, D is TRBD2 (6 bases). Trimming pared 0 bases from V and 0 bases from J, leaving 15 bases between. This CDR3 is built from 18 residues. Germline V gene lookup returns CDR1 SGHVS and CDR2 FQNEAQ. CDR3 nucleotides: TGTGCCAGCAGCTTAGCGCGAGGAGGGGTAATAGCCAAAAACATTCAGTACTTC. Protein sequence: CASSLARGGVIAKNIQYF.

The V call is TRBV19, the J call TRBJ2-2; D may be TRBD1 (6 bases). The germline V gene encodes CDR1 LNHDA and CDR2 SQIVND (reference sequence). There are 14 residues in the CDR3. The V gene lost 6 bases and the J gene lost 7 bases, with 15 bases spanning the gap. CDR3 sequence: CASRDRRVGGELFF. The CDR3, as DNA: TGTGCCAGTAGAGACAGGCGGGTTGGCGGGGAGCTGTTTTTT. Based on the CDR3 plus reference TRBV19 and TRBJ2-2, the full variable domain is DGGITQSPKYLFRKEGQNVTLSCEQNLNHDAMYWYRQDPGQGLRLIYYSQIVNDFQKGDIAEGYSVSREKKESFPLTVTSAQKNPTAFYLCASRDRRVGGELFFGEGSRLTVL.

The V gene is TRBV28, the J gene TRBJ1-2, with D possibly TRBD1 on 6 matching bases. Germline CDR1 is MDHEN and CDR2 is SYDVKM. The CDR3 is made up of 15 amino acids. The germline V and J ends were trimmed by 6 bases and 5 bases, with 19 bases remaining between them. The CDR3 here is CASSSEGGLIYGYTF. The CDR3 region has the DNA TGTGCCAGCAGCTCTGAGGGGGGGCTGATATATGGCTACACCTTC.

This sequence joins TRBV7-8 and TRBJ2-7, with D possibly being TRBD1 (5 bases). The V gene lost 6 bases and the J gene lost 3 bases, with 15 bases spanning the gap. Germline V lookup: CDR1 SGHVS, CDR2 FQNEAQ. There are 14 residues in the CDR3. The CDR3 DNA reads as TGTGCCAGCAGTCGCAATATCGACAGCTACGAGCAGTACTTC. Its protein product is CASSRNIDSYEQYF.

The chain combines TRBV19 with TRBJ2-7; maybe TRBD2 (6 bases). Trimming removed 7 bases at V and 3 bases at J, with 28 bases between. Germline CDR1 is LNHDA and CDR2 is SQIVND (reference sequence). The CDR3 sequence is 18 residues long. CDR3 residues: CASTPEGRTRKTDYEQYF. As DNA, the CDR3 is TGTGCCAGTACCCCGGAGGGCAGGACCAGAAAGACAGACTACGAGCAGTACTTC.

The chain carries TRBV5-1 and TRBJ2-1, with 12 positions matching TRBD2. This CDR3 has 17 amino acids. Germline CDR1 reads SGHRS; CDR2 reads YFSETQ. The trim removed 1 base at V and 8 bases at J, leaving 10 bases unmatched. CDR3 in DNA: TGCGCCAGCAGCTTGTCTAGCGGGAGGGCCGGACCGGATGAGCAGTTCTTC. Encoded protein: CASSLSSGRAGPDEQFF.

The V call is TRBV5-1, the J call TRBJ2-3; D perhaps matches TRBD1 (6 bases). The CDR3 runs 17 residues. Trimming cost V 0 bases and J 6 bases, with 20 bases left between them. Per germline, CDR1 SGHRS and CDR2 YFSETQ. The CDR3 is CASSLASAGAISDTQYF. In nucleotides, the CDR3 is TGCGCCAGCAGCTTGGCCTCGGCAGGGGCTATATCGGATACGCAGTATTTT.

The chain combines TRBV6-5 with TRBJ2-4; 7 bases agree with TRBD1. CDR3 length equals 14 residues. The germline gives CDR1 MNHEY, CDR2 SVGAGI. The J segment lost 9 bases and the V segment lost 4 bases, leaving 9 bases of the junction unmatched. CDR3: CASSSLGQRIIQYF. DNA for the CDR3: TGTGCCAGCAGTTCCCTGGGACAGCGAATCATTCAGTACTTC.

The chain carries TRBV27 and TRBJ2-3, with D possibly matching TRBD2 (7 bases). This CDR3 contains 15 residues. CDR1 is MNHEY and CDR2 is SMNVEV in the germline V gene (reference sequence). V was trimmed by 3 bases and J by 3 bases, leaving 13 bases between them. The CDR3 loop is CASSFLGGQTDTQYF. CDR3 nucleotides: TGTGCCAGCAGTTTCCTCGGGGGGCAGACAGATACGCAGTATTTT.

The chain carries TRBV18 and TRBJ2-5, with TRBD1 identical over 7 bases. The length of the CDR3 is 14 residues. Losses at the gene ends were 5 bases for V and 7 bases for J; bases not matched to a gene: 10. Germline lookup yields CDR1 KGHSH and CDR2 LQKENI. CDR3 sequence reads: CASSSDRASGTQYF. The CDR3 DNA reads as TGTGCCAGCTCAAGCGACAGGGCGAGTGGGACCCAGTACTTC.

The chain joins TRBV6-5 to TRBJ1-1; 7 bases fit TRBD1. Trimming at V came to 7 bases and at J to 5 bases, leaving 10 bases not matched to a gene. This CDR3 is built from 14 residues. Germline loops: CDR1 MNHEY, CDR2 SVGAGI. The CDR3: CASNPGGLRTEAFF. DNA of the CDR3: TGTGCCAGCAATCCAGGGGGTCTACGGACTGAAGCTTTCTTT.

This chain uses TRBV10-3 with TRBJ2-2, with D possibly matching TRBD1 (6 bases). V lost 10 bases and J lost 4, with 19 bases in between. CDR1 ENHRY and CDR2 SYGVKD come from the germline V gene. The CDR3 consists of 15 residues. CDR3 sequence (DNA): TGTGCCACAACTAAGACAGGAGAAATCACCGGGGAGCTGTTTTTT. Encoded protein: CATTKTGEITGELFF.

The rearrangement joins TRBV18 to TRBJ1-3; no definite D call. Germline CDR1 reads KGHSH; CDR2 reads LQKENI. This CDR3 spans 14 amino acids. Trimming shortened V by 7 bases and J by 6 bases, and 16 bases separated the two germline ends. The CDR3 sequence is CASFASLSVNTIYF. CDR3 DNA: TGTGCCAGCTTCGCTTCCTTATCCGTAAACACCATATATTTT.

On this clone: The sample carries other DNA sequences with the same CDR3. The chain links TRBV30 to TRBJ2-2; D may be TRBD1 (8 bases). In germline, CDR1 is GTSNPN, CDR2 SVGIG (reference sequence). The V end was cut by 5 bases, the J end by 6 bases, with 19 bases between. The CDR3 has 15 residues. Here the CDR3 reads CAWLTGGVRAGELFF. The CDR3 region has the DNA TGTGCCTGGCTAACAGGGGGGGTTCGTGCCGGGGAGCTGTTTTTT.

The gene calls are TRBV5-1 and TRBJ2-1; D tentatively reads TRBD1 or TRBD2 (5 bases each). Trimming took off 7 bases at V and 3 bases at J, with 11 bases between the two ends. The CDR3 length is 13 residues. Germline assignment: CDR1 SGHRS and CDR2 YFSETQ. CDR3: CASGGGLYNEQFF. Here the CDR3 DNA reads TGCGCCAGCGGGGGTGGACTCTACAATGAGCAGTTCTTC. The full variable domain, its missing parts supplied by reference TRBV5-1 and TRBJ2-1, is KAGVTQTPRYLIKTRGQQVTLSCSPISGHRSVSWYQQTPGQGLQFLFEYFSETQRNKGNFPGRFSGRQFSNSRSEMNVSTLELGDSALYLCASGGGLYNEQFFGPGTRLTVL.

As for this clone: The junction shows a germline mismatch at one end, possibly a read error. The rearrangement links TRBV28 to TRBJ2-2, with D possibly called TRBD1 or TRBD2 (5 bases each). CDR1 is MDHEN and CDR2 is SYDVKM in the germline V gene. The CDR3 runs to 15 residues. CDR3 nucleotide sequence: TGTGCCAGCAGTTACGTCCAGGGTAGGACCGGGAAGCTGTTTTTT. Encoded protein: CASSYVQGRTGKLFF.

The chain recombines TRBV4-2 with TRBJ2-5; tentatively, D is TRBD2 (6 bases). The CDR3 contains 16 residues. With 1 base removed from V and 4 bases from J, the gap between germline ends came to 16 bases. Looked up from germline, CDR1 is LGHNA and CDR2 is YNFKEQ. The CDR3 DNA reads as TGTGCCAGCAGCCAAGCCTTCGGAGGGGTTGGAGAGACCCAGTACTTC. Protein: CASSQAFGGVGETQYF.

The rearrangement joins TRBV7-3 to TRBJ2-5, with 11 bases identical to TRBD2. CDR1 is SGHTA and CDR2 is FQGTGA in the germline V gene. V shed 5 bases, J shed 2 bases, and the junction held 4 bases outside the gene matches. The CDR3 is 15 residues long. This CDR3 reads CASSPRTSGQETQYF. DNA for the CDR3: TGTGCCAGCAGCCCTAGGACTAGCGGGCAAGAGACCCAGTACTTC.

This clone was picked up one time. The chain links TRBV5-4 to TRBJ2-7; 7 nucleotides line up with TRBD2. The germline V gene encodes CDR1 SGHNT and CDR2 YYREEE (reference sequence). The V gene end was trimmed by 4 bases and the J gene end by 5 bases; junction bases not matched to a gene: 9. This CDR3 contains 14 residues. Written as DNA, the CDR3 is TGTGCCAGCAGCCAGGCCGCTGCGGGGGACGAGCAGTACTTC. Its translation is CASSQAAAGDEQYF. The full variable domain, rest sourced from reference TRBV5-4 and TRBJ2-7, is ETGVTQSPTHLIKTRGQQVTLRCSSQSGHNTVSWYQQALGQGPQFIFQYYREEENGRGNFPPRFSGLQFPNYSSELNVNALELDDSALYLCASSQAAAGDEQYFGPGTRLTVT.

The chain carries TRBV2 and TRBJ1-2, with TRBD1 matching over 8 bases. CDR1 and CDR2 from the germline V gene are SNHLY and FYNNEI. This CDR3 has 15 residues. V lost 3 bases to trimming and J lost 4 bases; unmatched junction nucleotides: 7. CDR3 nucleotide sequence: TGTGCCAGCAGTGAGGGCCCGGGACAGGTCTATGGCTACACCTTC. This encodes CASSEGPGQVYGYTF. The variable domain in full, completed from reference TRBV2 and TRBJ1-2, reads EPEVTQTPSHQVTQMGQEVILRCVPISNHLYFYWYRQILGQKVEFLVSFYNNEISEKSEIFDDQFSVERPDGSNFTLKIRSTKLEDSAMYFCASSEGPGQVYGYTFGSGTRLTVV.

The V call is TRBV5-4, the J call TRBJ2-3, with 10 bases lining up with TRBD2. This CDR3 region has 17 residues. V trimming: 0 bases; J trimming: 5 bases; junction bases outside the gene matches: 9. Per the germline V gene, CDR1 is SGHNT and CDR2 is YYREEE (reference sequence). The CDR3 sequence: CASSLGPAGGHGDTQYF. The CDR3 DNA reads TGTGCCAGCAGCTTGGGCCCAGCGGGAGGGCATGGAGATACGCAGTATTTT.

This chain links TRBV9 with TRBJ2-1; D is uncertain. Per germline, CDR1 SGDLS and CDR2 YYNGEE. Trimming left V 4 bases short and J 0 bases short, with 11 bases between. CDR3 size: 15 residues. The CDR3 sequence: CASSRLGSSYNEQFF. The CDR3, as DNA: TGTGCCAGCAGCCGTCTAGGAAGCTCCTACAATGAGCAGTTCTTC. The variable domain in full, with the rest retrieved from reference TRBV9 and TRBJ2-1, is DSGVTQTPKHLITATGQRVTLRCSPRSGDLSVYWYQQSLDQGLQFLIQYYNGEERAKGNILERFSAQQFPDLHSELNLSSLELGDSALYFCASSRLGSSYNEQFFGPGTRLTVL.

This sequence joins TRBV19 and TRBJ2-3; D call uncertain. Germline V gives CDR1 LNHDA, CDR2 SQIVND (reference sequence). The CDR3 covers 14 residues. The V and J ends lost 1 base and 1 base respectively, with 6 bases between them. As DNA, the CDR3 is TGTGCCAGTAGTATAGGACGGGGCACAGATACGCAGTATTTT. Its translation is CASSIGRGTDTQYF.

This chain connects TRBV20-1 to TRBJ1-4; 8 bases are shared with TRBD1. CDR3 size: 11 residues. The germline V gene encodes CDR1 DFQATT and CDR2 SNEGSKA (reference sequence). The DNA for the CDR3 is TGCAGAGCAGGGGGCGGTGAAAAACTGTTTTTT. Translating it yields CRAGGGEKLFF.

The chain joins TRBV5-1 to TRBJ2-7, with a possible D match to TRBD2 (5 bases). Looked up from germline, CDR1 is SGHRS and CDR2 is YFSETQ. CDR3 length equals 15 residues. V was cut by 0 bases and J by 3 bases, with 13 bases left in between. This CDR3 is CASSLAPGVHYEQYF. DNA for the CDR3: TGCGCCAGCAGCTTGGCTCCCGGGGTCCACTACGAGCAGTACTTC.